This TCR beta chain comes out of a study of brain T cells in children with intractable seizures (dated by TCRdb to 2020 to 2022). General notes on the study: Resected brain tissue from some 49 pediatric epilepsy surgery cases was initially screened for immune gene transcripts with a NanoString immunology panel. Among the roughly twelve selected surgery cases, eight also had pre-surgery blood sequenced, leaving four with brain tissue only. The study at large found these results: The patients' HCMV serostatus was not known, and viral specificity was inferred solely from CDR3 sequence similarity. Because sequencing depth differed between pre- and post-surgery blood, the absence of clones from the pre-surgery sample may reflect undersampling.

TCR beta chain sequences were generated from genomic DNA using the immunoSEQ assay. The paper's data handling went like this. Any CDR3 sequence that did not begin with the conserved framework cysteine at position 104 was removed by hand. To get clonality, the normalized Shannon's Diversity Index was subtracted from one, giving values from 0 (maximal diversity) to 1 (oligoclonal). Chi-squared comparison-of-proportions tests assessed whether the same CDR3 differed in frequency between samples, such as brain versus blood. Public clonotypes were found by searching immuneACCESS, and the VDJdb browser was used to assess similarity to known antiviral clonotypes. TCRdb mirrors the immuneACCESS table, restricted to in-frame sequences. Some clones are absent from its copies; in checked studies, under half trace to an unresolved V gene, and the reason for the others is unknown. D and trimming come from the DNA, and the V and J calls and clone size come from that table. Present in this sample are under 400,000 clones, more than 85% of which were seen just once. The top ten constitute roughly 5.8% of the sample.

Regarding this clone: Its recognized antigen is unknown. No base-level quality is on record; no much larger clone is a single base apart.

The sample's time point, from its label and the paper: blood from clinic visit 5 months post-surgery; TSC patient then seizure free. The surgery cases that showed the highest brain T cell transcript signatures were chosen for TCR beta chain sequencing of brain tissue, and of blood when it was available. Patients had been treated with at least one anti-epileptic drug before surgery. TCR-sequenced patients were children with drug-resistant epilepsy due to tuberous sclerosis complex, focal cortical dysplasia, Rasmussen encephalitis or hemimegalencephaly. Bulk genomic DNA was isolated from unsorted brain tissue and whole blood using the Monarch genomic DNA purification kit. This sequence originates from a boy in the first two years of life with tuberous sclerosis and intractable seizures. Sample: peripheral blood, taken less than 6 months after surgery.

The bases are TGTGCCATCAGGGTCTCCGTCTCTGGGGCCAACGTCCTGACTTTC. Its product reads: CAIRVSVSGANVLTF. The chain employs TRBV10-3 and TRBJ2-6, with the D gene not clear enough to name. CDR1 and CDR2, looked up from the germline V gene, are ENHRY and SYGVKD. There are 15 amino acids in the CDR3, from cysteine to phenylalanine inclusive. Here the CDR3 DNA is all that survives: 45 bases in frame from base 1. Trimming takes 6 bases from V and 0 bases from J, and the germline ends sit 9 bases apart.